This T cell receptor beta chain was recovered during a study of T cell responses to AZD1222 COVID-19 vaccine (dated by TCRdb to the early 2020s). With respect to the entire study: AZD1222 recipients with second doses at about 4 weeks or about 12 weeks were pooled, because spike-specific TCR depth and breadth did not differ between schedules. A total of more than 230 trial participants underwent TCR sequencing, of whom some 210 received two doses of AZD1222 and roughly 25 received two doses of the MenACWY control vaccine. Trial participants were enrolled into age subgroups of 18-55, 56-69 and 70-plus years, which contained around 140, 26 and 57 TCR-sequenced participants, respectively. Study-wide findings and limitations: Participants were mostly white British, with more females than males. The authors suggested clonal diversity may have been underestimated. In the small 56-69-year group, the increase in depth fell short of significance, most likely because of low power. The whole spike protein was spanned by vaccine-associated CD4 TCRs, and dominant responses were seen in regions 160-218 and 743-854. Conclusions about previously exposed vaccinees were limited because only 5 or 6 AZD1222 recipients were SARS-CoV-2 seropositive at baseline. Nearly half of unique spike-specific TCRs reportedly recognized epitopes outside regions mutated in the B.1.351 and B.1.1.7 variants. A significant rise in spike-specific TCR breadth and depth was observed after two AZD1222 doses relative to day 0 and relative to MenACWY recipients. Because no day 14 peak-response samples were available, the repertoires could be characterized only after the peak T cell response.

Explained via the paper, the time point label denotes: baseline before first vaccination. Vaccinee samples came from UK trials COV001 and COV002, including a single-blind randomized controlled phase 2/3 trial of AZD1222 (ChAdOx1 nCoV-19) in healthy adults. Trial participant PBMC samples were collected at day 0 and day 28 after the second dose for TCRbeta chain sequencing. V is pared back by 2 bases and J by 5 bases, with 13 bases lying between the germline termini. CDR1 and CDR2, per the germline V gene, are SGHRS and YFSETQ. There are 14 amino acids in the CDR3, from cysteine to phenylalanine inclusive. The retained sequence is limited to the CDR3, 42 bases, with the frame set at the first base. The CDR3 regions of human TCRbeta chains were analyzed by immunosequencing. In the authors' own workflow: TCRs in the repertoires were matched against a reference library of SARS-CoV-2-specific TCRs that had been generated with the MIRA antigen-specificity platform. Breadth meant the fraction of unique TCRs that were SARS-CoV-2-associated, whereas depth meant the fraction of total T cells that were SARS-CoV-2-associated. Each spike-specific TCR was assigned to its reactive spike region and to a CD4 or CD8 class using the MIRA data. Log10-transformed breadth and depth values were compared by one-way ANOVA with Sidak's multiple comparisons tests. Here the immuneACCESS table is served through TCRdb, limited to in-frame sequences with V and J called. Missing clones are a known gap in these copies; in checked studies unresolved V genes cover under half, and the rest lacks a known reason. V and J calls and clone size are as listed in that table; D and trimming were resolved from the DNA. This sample holds 100,000 to 150,000 clones; around 93% were observed only once. Clones ranked in the top ten supply 1.1% of the sample.

With respect to this clone: Its cognate antigen has yet to be identified. No per-base quality is available; no much larger clone lies one base away.

This TCR was sampled from an adult in good health. The material sequenced was peripheral blood, taken on day 0 of AZD1222 vaccination. Rearrangement joined TRBV5-1 to TRBJ2-5; the D gene assignment is ambiguous. The CDR3 protein is CASSFSSRSETQYF. At the DNA level, the sequence is TGCGCCAGCAGCTTCTCTAGTCGTTCGGAGACCCAGTACTTC.